One and the same sample provided the 15 T cell receptor beta chains below, sequenced in a study of blood T cell repertoires in COVID-19. Clones were read by immunoSEQ multiplex PCR, and TCRdb kept only the in-frame ones, dropping some. The table has more than 75,000 clones, roughly nine tenths seen once. Sequenced: peripheral blood. The receptor source for this set is a man younger than 40 with acute or convalescent COVID-19.

This chain uses TRBV2 with TRBJ2-3; 7 bases line up with TRBD2. Per germline, CDR1 SNHLY and CDR2 FYNNEI. V shed 8 bases and J 6 bases; nucleotides not matched to a gene: 8. This CDR3 has 13 residues. CDR3 loop: CASSGLQKDTQYF. The CDR3 region has the DNA TGTGCCAGCTCGGGACTACAAAAGGATACGCAGTATTTT.

This CDR3 is CASSLGTGVGGYTF. CDR3 coding DNA: TGTGCCAGCAGTCTAGGGACAGGGGTTGGTGGCTACACCTTC. The chain recombines TRBV28 with TRBJ1-2; 10 positions agree with TRBD1. The J segment lost 7 bases and the V segment lost 5 bases, leaving 7 bases of the junction unmatched. There are 14 residues in the CDR3. Germline CDR1 reads MDHEN; CDR2 reads SYDVKM.

V usage is TRBV5-1 and J usage is TRBJ1-6; D remains unclear. CDR1 SGHRS and CDR2 YFSETQ come from the germline V gene. CDR3 length equals 15 residues. V was trimmed by 3 bases and J by 9 bases, leaving 16 bases between them. The chain's CDR3 is CASSYDSSAGSPLHF. CDR3 DNA: TGCGCCAGCAGCTACGACTCATCGGCTGGTTCACCCCTCCACTTT. Full variable domain (outside the CDR3, taken from reference TRBV5-1 and TRBJ1-6): KAGVTQTPRYLIKTRGQQVTLSCSPISGHRSVSWYQQTPGQGLQFLFEYFSETQRNKGNFPGRFSGRQFSNSRSEMNVSTLELGDSALYLCASSYDSSAGSPLHFGNGTRLTVT.

The genes are TRBV6-1 and TRBJ1-4; D ambiguous. The CDR3 is 17 residues long. Trimming left V 2 bases short and J 0 bases short, with 13 bases between. CDR1 is MNHNS and CDR2 is SASEGT in the germline V gene. In DNA form, the CDR3 reads TGTGCCAGCAGTGAATCGGACTTAAGAGCAACTAATGAAAAACTGTTTTTT. It is translated as CASSESDLRATNEKLFF.

The V gene is TRBV5-8, the J gene TRBJ1-2; D may be TRBD1 (5 bases). This CDR3 comprises 14 residues. Trimming removed 3 bases at V and 4 bases at J, with 13 bases between. Germline V gene lookup returns CDR1 SGHTS and CDR2 YDEGEE. The CDR3 reads CASSWEGPPYGYTF. CDR3 bases: TGTGCCAGCAGCTGGGAGGGACCCCCCTATGGCTACACCTTC.

This clone was seen only a few times. The chain uses TRBV11-2 and TRBJ1-4; D gene ambiguous. The CDR3 has 13 amino acids. Between the trimmed V and J ends, which lost 5 bases and 7 bases, there was a span of 11 bases. From germline, CDR1 is SGHAT and CDR2 FQNNGV. In nucleotides, the CDR3 is TGTGCCAGCAGCCGGGATCGAGGTGAAAAACTGTTTTTT. It codes for CASSRDRGEKLFF.

V gene TRBV5-1 combines with J gene TRBJ1-1; D not certain. CDR3 length: 14 amino acids. The V end was cut by 0 bases, the J end by 1 base, with 7 bases between. The germline V gene has CDR1 SGHRS and CDR2 YFSETQ. The CDR3 is CASSLDPGNTEAFF. DNA for the CDR3: TGCGCCAGCAGCTTGGATCCGGGGAACACTGAAGCTTTCTTT.

The chain uses TRBV13 and TRBJ2-5; 12 bases match TRBD2. After removal of 8 bases from V and 5 bases from J, the junction contained 9 bases not matched to a gene. CDR3 length equals 15 residues. Germline lookup yields CDR1 PRHDT and CDR2 FYEKMQ (reference sequence). The CDR3 region is CASLARLAGVETQYF. The CDR3 DNA sequence: TGTGCCAGCCTAGCCCGACTAGCGGGAGTGGAGACCCAGTACTTC.

The chain joins TRBV11-2 to TRBJ2-3, with 8 nucleotides matching TRBD2. J lost 6 bases, V lost 5 bases, and 16 bases had no gene match. The length of the CDR3 is 17 residues. Germline-derived CDR1 and CDR2 are SGHAT and FQNNGV. The DNA for the CDR3 is TGTGCCAGCAGCCCGGCCGGCGGGGCGGGAGGCGGGGATACGCAGTATTTT. Translation gives CASSPAGGAGGGDTQYF.

This clone appeared a single time. This rearrangement joins TRBV7-8 to TRBJ2-7, with 9 bases identical to TRBD1. Germline values: CDR1 SGHVS, CDR2 FQNEAQ. This CDR3 has 14 residues. V dropped 5 bases and J dropped 4; count of bases not matched to a gene: 6. This chain's CDR3 is CASSPGQGGYEQYF. In DNA form, the CDR3 reads TGTGCCAGCAGCCCGGGACAGGGAGGGTACGAGCAGTACTTC.

The rearrangement joins TRBV5-1 to TRBJ2-3; 13 bases line up with TRBD2. With 4 bases clipped from V and 4 bases from J, the junction kept 12 bases outside the gene matches. This CDR3 region has 18 residues. Germline CDR1 and CDR2: SGHRS and YFSETQ. CDR3 coding DNA: TGCGCCAGCAGCCCCCAAAGGACTAGCGGGAGCGGATCAGATACGCAGTATTTT. Its protein product is CASSPQRTSGSGSDTQYF.

V gene TRBV4-2 combines with J gene TRBJ2-3; 7 positions agree with TRBD2. The CDR3 has 15 amino acids. Germline V lookup: CDR1 LGHNA, CDR2 YNFKEQ. Trimming at V came to 4 bases and at J to 3 bases, leaving 7 bases not matched to a gene. The CDR3 sequence is CASSPGLADTDTQYF. The CDR3, as DNA: TGTGCCAGCAGCCCTGGGCTAGCGGATACAGATACGCAGTATTTT.

This chain connects TRBV5-1 to TRBJ2-5; TRBD1 agrees at 9 bases. This CDR3 is built from 15 residues. Germline CDR1 reads SGHRS; CDR2 reads YFSETQ. V was clipped by 4 bases and J by 2 bases; unmatched bases: 6. This chain's CDR3 is CASSGTGQWQETQYF. The CDR3 bases are TGCGCCAGCAGCGGGACAGGGCAGTGGCAAGAGACCCAGTACTTC.

This chain joins TRBV6-6 and TRBJ2-1, with 9 bases that match TRBD2. Per germline, CDR1 MNHNY and CDR2 SVGAGI (reference sequence). V dropped 6 bases and J dropped 6; count of bases not matched to a gene: 3. The CDR3 contains 13 residues. The CDR3 sequence is CASRNSGGNEQFF. The DNA for the CDR3 is TGTGCCAGCAGGAATAGCGGGGGCAATGAGCAGTTCTTC.

The rearrangement joins TRBV27 to TRBJ1-4; TRBD1 aligns across 7 bases. J lost 3 bases, V lost 5 bases, and 6 bases had no gene match. CDR1 is MNHEY and CDR2 is SMNVEV in the germline V gene (reference sequence). This CDR3 spans 15 amino acids. DNA for the CDR3: TGTGCCAGCAGTCCAGGGGGGACGGCTAATGAAAAACTGTTTTTT. The encoded protein is CASSPGGTANEKLFF.